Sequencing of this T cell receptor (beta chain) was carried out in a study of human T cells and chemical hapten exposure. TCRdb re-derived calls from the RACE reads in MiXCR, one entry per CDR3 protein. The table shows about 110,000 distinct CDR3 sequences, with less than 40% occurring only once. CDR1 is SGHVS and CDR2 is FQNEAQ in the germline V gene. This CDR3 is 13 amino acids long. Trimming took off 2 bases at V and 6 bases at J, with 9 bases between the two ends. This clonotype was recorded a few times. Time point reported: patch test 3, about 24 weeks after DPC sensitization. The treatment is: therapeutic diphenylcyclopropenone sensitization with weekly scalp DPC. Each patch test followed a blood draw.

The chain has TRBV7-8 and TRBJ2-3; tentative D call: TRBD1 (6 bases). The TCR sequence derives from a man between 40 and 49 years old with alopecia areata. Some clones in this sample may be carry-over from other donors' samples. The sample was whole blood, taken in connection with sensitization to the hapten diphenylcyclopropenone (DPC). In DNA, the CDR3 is TGTGCCAGCAGCTTAATCAGGGGTGATACGCAGTATTTT. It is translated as CASSLIRGDTQYF.